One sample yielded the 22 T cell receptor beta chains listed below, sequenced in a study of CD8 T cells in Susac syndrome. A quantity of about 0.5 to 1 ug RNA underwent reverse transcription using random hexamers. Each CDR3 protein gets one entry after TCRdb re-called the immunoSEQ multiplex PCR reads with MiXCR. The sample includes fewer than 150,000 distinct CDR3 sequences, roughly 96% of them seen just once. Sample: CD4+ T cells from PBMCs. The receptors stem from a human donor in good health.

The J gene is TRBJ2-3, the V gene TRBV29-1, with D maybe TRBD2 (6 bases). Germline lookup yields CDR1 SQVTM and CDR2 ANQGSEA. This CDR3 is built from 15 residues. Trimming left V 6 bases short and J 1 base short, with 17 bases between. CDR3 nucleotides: TGCAGCGTCCCCGGAGGGATTCAGGGCACAGATACGCAGTATTTT. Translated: CSVPGGIQGTDTQYF.

The CDR3 here is CSANRAFGQPQHF. CDR3 sequence (DNA): TGCAGTGCTAACAGGGCTTTTGGTCAGCCCCAGCATTTT. The rearrangement links TRBV20-1 to TRBJ1-5, with TRBD1 as a possible D gene (6 bases). CDR3 length equals 13 residues. V was clipped by 4 bases and J by 6 bases, with 13 bases between them. Germline V CDR1 and CDR2: DFQATT, SNEGSKA (reference sequence).

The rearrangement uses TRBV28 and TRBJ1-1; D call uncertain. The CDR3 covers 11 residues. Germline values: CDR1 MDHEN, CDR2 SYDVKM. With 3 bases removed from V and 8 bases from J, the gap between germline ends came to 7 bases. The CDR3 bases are TGTGCCAGCAGTTTGAGGGTGGAAGCTTTCTTT. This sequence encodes CASSLRVEAFF. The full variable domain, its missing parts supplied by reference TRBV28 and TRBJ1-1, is DVKVTQSSRYLVKRTGEKVFLECVQDMDHENMFWYRQDPGLGLRLIYFSYDVKMKEKGDIPEGYSVSREKKERFSLILESASTNQTSMYLCASSLRVEAFFGQGTRLTVV.

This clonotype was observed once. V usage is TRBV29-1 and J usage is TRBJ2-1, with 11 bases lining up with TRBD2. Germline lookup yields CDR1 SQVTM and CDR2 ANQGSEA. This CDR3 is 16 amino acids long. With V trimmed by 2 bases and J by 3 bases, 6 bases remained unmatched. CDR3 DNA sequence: TGCAGCGTTGAATCCTCAACTAGCGGGGGCTACAATGAGCAGTTCTTC. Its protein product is CSVESSTSGGYNEQFF.

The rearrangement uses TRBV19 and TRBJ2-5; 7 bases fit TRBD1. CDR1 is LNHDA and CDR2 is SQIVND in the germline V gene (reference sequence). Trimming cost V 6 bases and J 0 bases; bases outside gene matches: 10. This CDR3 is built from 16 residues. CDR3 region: CASSRTGDTYQETQYF. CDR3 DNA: TGTGCCAGTAGCAGAACAGGGGACACGTACCAAGAGACCCAGTACTTC.

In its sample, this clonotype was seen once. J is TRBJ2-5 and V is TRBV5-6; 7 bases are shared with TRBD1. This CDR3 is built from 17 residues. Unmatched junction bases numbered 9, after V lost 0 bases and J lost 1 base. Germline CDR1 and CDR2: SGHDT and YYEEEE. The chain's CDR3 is CASSLASFQGVQETQYF. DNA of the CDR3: TGTGCCAGCAGCTTGGCGAGTTTTCAGGGGGTCCAAGAGACCCAGTACTTC.

The DNA of the CDR3 is TGTGCCGCCCGGGACCCAACCTCCTACGAGCAGTACTTC. It translates to CAARDPTSYEQYF. The V gene is TRBV6-6, the J gene TRBJ2-7; either TRBD1 or TRBD2 may supply D (5 bases each). The CDR3 length is 13 residues. The V and J ends lost 11 bases and 0 bases respectively, with 14 bases between them. Germline V gene data show CDR1 as MNHNY and CDR2 as SVGAGI (reference sequence).

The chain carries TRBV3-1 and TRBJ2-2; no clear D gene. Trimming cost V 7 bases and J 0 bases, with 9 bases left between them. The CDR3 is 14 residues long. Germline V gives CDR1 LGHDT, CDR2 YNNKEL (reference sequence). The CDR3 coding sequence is TGTGCCAGCACAGGATCCGCGAACACCGGGGAGCTGTTTTTT. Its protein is CASTGSANTGELFF.

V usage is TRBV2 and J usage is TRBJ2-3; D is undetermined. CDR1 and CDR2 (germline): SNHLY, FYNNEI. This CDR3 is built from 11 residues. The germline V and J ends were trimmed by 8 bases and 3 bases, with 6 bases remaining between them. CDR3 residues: CASVWTDTQYF. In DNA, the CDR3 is TGTGCCAGCGTTTGGACAGATACGCAGTATTTT.

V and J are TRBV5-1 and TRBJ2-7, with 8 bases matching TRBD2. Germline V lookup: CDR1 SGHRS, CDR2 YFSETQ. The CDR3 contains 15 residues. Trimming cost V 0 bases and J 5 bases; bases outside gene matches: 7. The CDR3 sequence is CASSLATAAGDEQYF. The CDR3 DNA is TGCGCCAGCAGCTTGGCCACCGCAGCGGGAGACGAGCAGTACTTC.

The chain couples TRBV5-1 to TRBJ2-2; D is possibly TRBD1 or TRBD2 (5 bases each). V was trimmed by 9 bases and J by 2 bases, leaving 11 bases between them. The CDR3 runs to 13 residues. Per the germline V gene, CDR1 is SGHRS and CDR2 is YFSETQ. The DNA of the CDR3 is TGCGCCACCAAGGGGACCAACACCGGGGAGCTGTTTTTT. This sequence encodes CATKGTNTGELFF.

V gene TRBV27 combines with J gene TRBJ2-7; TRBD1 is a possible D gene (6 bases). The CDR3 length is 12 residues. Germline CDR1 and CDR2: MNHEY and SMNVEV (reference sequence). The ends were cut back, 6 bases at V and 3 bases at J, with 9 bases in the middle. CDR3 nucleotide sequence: TGTGCCAGCAGGAGGACAGTCTACGAGCAGTACTTC. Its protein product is CASRRTVYEQYF.

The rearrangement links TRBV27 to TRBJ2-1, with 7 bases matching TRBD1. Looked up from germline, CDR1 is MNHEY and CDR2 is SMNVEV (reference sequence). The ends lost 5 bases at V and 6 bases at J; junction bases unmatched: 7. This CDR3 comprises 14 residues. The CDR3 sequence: CASSQDRDSNEQFF. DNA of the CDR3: TGTGCCAGCAGTCAAGACCGGGACAGCAATGAGCAGTTCTTC.

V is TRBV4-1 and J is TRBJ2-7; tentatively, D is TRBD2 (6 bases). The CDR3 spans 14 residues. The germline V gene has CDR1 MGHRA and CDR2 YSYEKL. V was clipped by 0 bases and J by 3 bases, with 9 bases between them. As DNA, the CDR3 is TGCGCCAGCAGCCAAGAGGGTAGCGGCTACGAGCAGTACTTC. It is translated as CASSQEGSGYEQYF.

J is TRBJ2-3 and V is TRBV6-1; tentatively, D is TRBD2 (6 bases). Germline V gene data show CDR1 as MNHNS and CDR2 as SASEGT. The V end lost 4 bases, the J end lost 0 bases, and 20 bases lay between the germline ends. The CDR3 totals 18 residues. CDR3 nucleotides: TGTGCCAGCAGTGCTTCCAGCGGGTCAGGGTATAGCACAGATACGCAGTATTTT. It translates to CASSASSGSGYSTDTQYF.

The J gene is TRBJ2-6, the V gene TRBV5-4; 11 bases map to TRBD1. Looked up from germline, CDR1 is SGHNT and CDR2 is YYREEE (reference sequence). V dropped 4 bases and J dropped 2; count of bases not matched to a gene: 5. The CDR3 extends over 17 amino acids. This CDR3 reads CASSPWTGGAGANVLTF. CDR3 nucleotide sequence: TGTGCCAGCAGCCCTTGGACAGGGGGCGCTGGGGCCAACGTCCTGACTTTC.

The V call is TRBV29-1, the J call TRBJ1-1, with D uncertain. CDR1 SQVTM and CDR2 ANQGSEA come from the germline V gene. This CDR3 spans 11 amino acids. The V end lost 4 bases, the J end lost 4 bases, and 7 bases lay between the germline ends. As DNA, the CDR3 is TGCAGCGTTGTGAGGGCCACTGAAGCTTTCTTT. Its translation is CSVVRATEAFF.

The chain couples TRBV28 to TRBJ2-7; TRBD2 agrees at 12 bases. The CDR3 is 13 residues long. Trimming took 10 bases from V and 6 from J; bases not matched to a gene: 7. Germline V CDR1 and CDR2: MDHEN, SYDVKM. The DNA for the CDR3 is TGTGCCATAACGACTAGCGGGGGACGCGAGCAGTACTTC. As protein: CAITTSGGREQYF.

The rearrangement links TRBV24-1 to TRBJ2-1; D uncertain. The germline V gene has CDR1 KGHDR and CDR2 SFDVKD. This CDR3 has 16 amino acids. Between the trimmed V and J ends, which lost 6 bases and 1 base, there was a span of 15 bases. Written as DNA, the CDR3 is TGTGCCACCAGTTCGACGCGTGCTGAATCCTACAATGAGCAGTTCTTC. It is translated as CATSSTRAESYNEQFF.

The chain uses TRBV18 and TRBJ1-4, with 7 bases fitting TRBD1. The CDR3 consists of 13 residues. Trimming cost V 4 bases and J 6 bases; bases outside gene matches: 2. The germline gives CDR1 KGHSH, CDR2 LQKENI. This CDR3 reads CASSHGTDEKLFF. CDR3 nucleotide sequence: TGTGCCAGCTCACACGGGACAGATGAAAAACTGTTTTTT.

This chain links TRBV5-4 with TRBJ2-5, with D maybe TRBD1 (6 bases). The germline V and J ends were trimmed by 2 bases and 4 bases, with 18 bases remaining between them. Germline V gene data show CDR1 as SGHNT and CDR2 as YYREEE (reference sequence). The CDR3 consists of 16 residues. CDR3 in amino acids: CASSLPGTKAVETQYF. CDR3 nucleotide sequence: TGTGCCAGCAGCTTACCCGGGACAAAGGCGGTAGAGACCCAGTACTTC.

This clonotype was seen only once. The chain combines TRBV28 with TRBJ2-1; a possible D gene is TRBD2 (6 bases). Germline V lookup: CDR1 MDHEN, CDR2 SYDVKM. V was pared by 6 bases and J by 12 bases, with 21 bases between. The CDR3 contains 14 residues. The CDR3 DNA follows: TGTGCCAGCAGCTCCTCAACTAGCTTTGGAGGGCAGTTCTTC. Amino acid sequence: CASSSSTSFGGQFF.